The sequence of this T cell receptor (beta chain) was determined in a study of blood T cell repertoires in COVID-19. TCRdb keeps only in-frame clones here, not all; method: immunoSEQ multiplex PCR. The sample yields more than 75,000 clones, about 90% seen once. This CDR3 comprises 15 residues. Trimming left V 4 bases short and J 2 bases short, with 12 bases between. Germline V gene lookup returns CDR1 SGDLS and CDR2 YYNGEE. This clonotype originated in a woman of 80 years or more with acute or convalescent COVID-19. V usage is TRBV9 and J usage is TRBJ2-2; D call uncertain. Source material: peripheral blood. CDR3 residues: CASSKYRENTGELFF. Here the CDR3 DNA reads TGTGCCAGCAGCAAATACCGCGAAAACACCGGGGAGCTGTTTTTT.